This T cell receptor beta chain was captured by sequencing in a study of PD-L1 blockade in urothelial cancer. Time point defined: pretreatment peripheral blood. The assay was immunoSEQ multiplex PCR, and TCRdb's table has in-frame clones only and misses some. The sample consists of about 50,000 clones, around 85% of them appearing once. CDR3 length equals 15 residues. Germline values: CDR1 LNHDA, CDR2 SQIVND (reference sequence). V lost 2 bases, J lost 0 bases, and 1 base stayed unmatched. The sequences come from PBMCs, collected around atezolizumab (anti-PD-L1) treatment. This sequence originates from a woman in her sixties or seventies with urothelial cancer. The J gene is TRBJ2-1, the V gene TRBV19; 7 nucleotides align to TRBD1. In DNA, the CDR3 is TGTGCCAGTAGTATATCAGGGGGCTCCTACAATGAGCAGTTCTTC. It is translated as CASSISGGSYNEQFF.